This TCR beta chain was sequenced in a study of T-cell reconstitution after alpha-beta-depleted transplantation in children. TCRbeta library preparation incorporated unique molecular identifiers. TCRdb re-derived calls from the PCR reads in MiXCR, one entry per CDR3 protein. The table lists approximately 500,000 distinct CDR3 sequences, more than 20% of them singletons. Only a few counts were recorded for this clonotype. The antigen is undetermined. Study-level results: At day 60, the high TCRbeta diversity found in some patients originated from recipient T cells and thymic progenitors that had survived. A year had passed since transplant, and T-cell counts and diversity by then came mostly from newly produced T cells. There were reportedly several hundred expanded graft clones from which alpha-beta T cells came about two months after transplant.

The CDR3 is 16 amino acids. The V end was cut by 0 bases, the J end by 0 bases, with 8 bases between. CDR1 and CDR2 from the germline V gene are MGHRA and YSYEKL. V and J are TRBV4-1 and TRBJ2-2; D is uncertain. The receptor's source is a boy under two years old with Wiskott-Aldrich syndrome, due to receive a stem cell transplant. The source material was PBMCs, sampled before TCRalphabeta/CD19-depleted stem cell transplant. CDR3 amino acids: CASSQELKTNTGELFF. The CDR3 nucleotides read TGCGCCAGCAGCCAAGAACTGAAAACGAACACCGGGGAGCTGTTTTTT.